Listed below are T cell receptor beta chains from one sample, sequenced in a study of human T cells and chemical hapten exposure. From the RACE reads, TCRdb called clonotypes with MiXCR, one entry per CDR3 protein. This table holds about 120,000 distinct CDR3 sequences, roughly 14% found once. The input for sequencing was whole blood, taken in connection with sensitization to the hapten diphenylcyclopropenone (DPC). Receptor source: a woman under 30 with alopecia areata. Some clones in this sample may be carry-over from other donors' samples. Both conserved end residues are part of each CDR3. D genes are given only for firm matches. Clone size appears in some rows only: once, few, many, or a class for an expanded clone.

DNA	CDR3	length	D	V	J	size
TGTGCCAGCAGTGAAGCTTTTGGGGGTACTGAGCAGTTCTTC	CASSEAFGGTEQFF	14	-	TRBV2	TRBJ2-1	-
TGTGCCAGCAGCACCAGCGGAGCTAGCTCCTACAATGAGCAGTTCTTC	CASSTSGASSYNEQFF	16	-	TRBV11-2	TRBJ2-1	few
TGTGCCAGCAGCCGGTCGGGACTAGCGGCTTTCACCTACGAGCAGTACTTC	CASSRSGLAAFTYEQYF	17	TRBD2	TRBV12-3/TRBV12-4	TRBJ2-7	-
TGCAGTGCAGTTACAGGTTTTAATCAGCCCCAGCATTTT	CSAVTGFNQPQHF	13	-	TRBV20-1	TRBJ1-5	many
TGTGCCAGCAGCCAAGTGGGCAGCGAAGCTTTCTTT	CASSQVGSEAFF	12	-	TRBV3-1	TRBJ1-1	few
TGCGCCAGCAGGAGGGGGGTCCAAGAGACCCAGTACTTC	CASRRGVQETQYF	13	-	TRBV10-2	TRBJ2-5	many
TGTGCCAGCAGTGAAACTGCGGGGGAAGGAGGCACAGATACGCAGTATTTT	CASSETAGEGGTDTQYF	17	TRBD2	TRBV6-4	TRBJ2-3	many
TGCGCCAGCAGCCAAGATCGGGCAGTAGTAGAGACCCAGTACTTC	CASSQDRAVVETQYF	15	-	TRBV4-3	TRBJ2-5	-
TGTGCCAGCAGCTTAGGTCCGGGGGCGCGGACTGAAGCTTTCTTT	CASSLGPGARTEAFF	15	-	TRBV7-6	TRBJ1-1	-
TGTGCCAGCTCGCGCCGGGACAGGGGGCGATTCAGGAACACATCCGATACGCAGTATTTT	CASSRRDRGRFRNTSDTQYF	20	TRBD1	TRBV18	TRBJ2-3	many
TGCGCCAGCAGTGAGGAGGTAGCGGGGCCATCCTACAATGAGCAGTTCTTC	CASSEEVAGPSYNEQFF	17	TRBD2	TRBV10-2	TRBJ2-1	-
TGTGCCAGCAGCTTGGGACAGGGTGGACGCCACTCCTATGGCTACACCTTC	CASSLGQGGRHSYGYTF	17	TRBD1	TRBV13	TRBJ1-2	few
TGTGCCAGCAGCTCCCGACAGGGTGGTAATTCACCCCTCCACTTT	CASSSRQGGNSPLHF	15	TRBD1	TRBV7-2	TRBJ1-6	-
TGCAGCGGTATACCGGGACAGGGCCCTAGTGAGCAGTACTTC	CSGIPGQGPSEQYF	14	TRBD1	TRBV29-1	TRBJ2-7	few
TGCAGCGTTGACCTAGACGGGGCAACAGATACGCAGTATTTT	CSVDLDGATDTQYF	14	-	TRBV29-1	TRBJ2-3	few
TGTGCCAGCAGTTTAGCCTCCACGACAAACGAGCAGTACTTC	CASSLASTTNEQYF	14	-	TRBV12-3/TRBV12-4	TRBJ2-7	many
TGCGCCAGCAGGGGCATCGGACAGCGTCACGCTTTCTTT	CASRGIGQRHAFF	13	-	TRBV4-1	TRBJ1-1	many
TGCGCCAGCAGCCAAGTCCCGGGGGGCACAGATACGCAGTATTTT	CASSQVPGGTDTQYF	15	-	TRBV4-3	TRBJ2-3	many
TGTGCCAGCAGTTTCGACAGGCGTAAGGGAAAGTACTTC	CASSFDRRKGKYF	13	-	TRBV6-5	TRBJ2-7	-
TGTGCCAGCGGGGGGAATGAAGCTTTCTTT	CASGGNEAFF	10	-	TRBV7-2	TRBJ1-1	many
TGTGCCAGCAGCTTGGTGTCTAAAGCCGAGCAGTACTTC	CASSLVSKAEQYF	13	-	TRBV11-2	TRBJ2-7	-
TGTGCCAGCAGCTCCTATAGCGGGGGGAACTACGAGCAGTACTTC	CASSSYSGGNYEQYF	15	TRBD2	TRBV7-2	TRBJ2-7	few
TGCGCCAGCAGCTTAGGGCGGTATAATTCACCCCTCCACTTT	CASSLGRYNSPLHF	14	-	TRBV5-1	TRBJ1-6	-
TGTGCCTGGAGTAGAAATCGGGCGGGGAGTTTGAACACTGAAGCTTTCTTT	CAWSRNRAGSLNTEAFF	17	-	TRBV30	TRBJ1-1	-
TGTGCCAGCAGCCCCCTCTGGGGACAGGGACCTGAAGCTTTCTTT	CASSPLWGQGPEAFF	15	TRBD1	TRBV7-6	TRBJ1-1	many
TGCGCCAGCAGTTTTACAGGGACGCCCGGGGAGCTGTTTTTT	CASSFTGTPGELFF	14	-	TRBV5-1	TRBJ2-2	few
TGTGCCAGCAGTTATGGGGGGATCTACGAGCAGTACTTC	CASSYGGIYEQYF	13	-	TRBV28	TRBJ2-7	-
TGTGCCTGGAGTCGGACAGGGGCCCTTCCACTCCACTTT	CAWSRTGALPLHF	13	TRBD1	TRBV30	TRBJ1-6	many
TGCGCCAGCAGCCAAGACAGGAATTCACCCCTCCACTTT	CASSQDRNSPLHF	13	-	TRBV4-3	TRBJ1-6	-
TGTGCCAGCAGCCGGAGAGCCCCCGGGACTAGCGGTATAGATACGCAGTATTTT	CASSRRAPGTSGIDTQYF	18	TRBD2	TRBV6-6	TRBJ2-3	-
TGTGCCAGCAGTTTAGGGGGTCTCCCAGGAGGCTACACCTTC	CASSLGGLPGGYTF	14	-	TRBV12-3/TRBV12-4	TRBJ1-2	few
TGTGCCAGCAGCTCCTGGGGTAGCGGGGGCTACAATGAGCAGTTCTTC	CASSSWGSGGYNEQFF	16	TRBD2	TRBV7-2	TRBJ2-1	-
TGTGCCAGCAGTTACGGCGGCACTAGCGTCGAGACCCAGTACTTC	CASSYGGTSVETQYF	15	TRBD2	TRBV6-5	TRBJ2-5	many
TGTGCCAGCAGATCCGAGGACAGGTTTAACACTGAAGCTTTCTTT	CASRSEDRFNTEAFF	15	TRBD1	TRBV6-2/TRBV6-3	TRBJ1-1	-
TGTGCCATCAGTCAGGGCGCCGGGGAGCTGTTTTTT	CAISQGAGELFF	12	-	TRBV10-3	TRBJ2-2	-
TGTGCCAGCAGCCGGGAGGCAACTAATGAAAAACTGTTTTTT	CASSREATNEKLFF	14	-	TRBV7-9	TRBJ1-4	-
TGTGCCAGCAGTTTGAGGCGGGGACCCTCCTACGAGCAGTACTTC	CASSLRRGPSYEQYF	15	-	TRBV28	TRBJ2-7	few
TGCAGTGCTAGAGAGGGACGGAGCACAGATACGCAGTATTTT	CSAREGRSTDTQYF	14	-	TRBV20-1	TRBJ2-3	-
TGTGCCAGCAGGGGGACTAGCGGACTTAGCACAGATACGCAGTATTTT	CASRGTSGLSTDTQYF	16	TRBD2	TRBV12-3/TRBV12-4	TRBJ2-3	-
TGTGCCAGCAGTGGTCTAGCGGGGGAGCCTTCGAACACCGGGGAGCTGTTTTTT	CASSGLAGEPSNTGELFF	18	TRBD2	TRBV25-1	TRBJ2-2	many